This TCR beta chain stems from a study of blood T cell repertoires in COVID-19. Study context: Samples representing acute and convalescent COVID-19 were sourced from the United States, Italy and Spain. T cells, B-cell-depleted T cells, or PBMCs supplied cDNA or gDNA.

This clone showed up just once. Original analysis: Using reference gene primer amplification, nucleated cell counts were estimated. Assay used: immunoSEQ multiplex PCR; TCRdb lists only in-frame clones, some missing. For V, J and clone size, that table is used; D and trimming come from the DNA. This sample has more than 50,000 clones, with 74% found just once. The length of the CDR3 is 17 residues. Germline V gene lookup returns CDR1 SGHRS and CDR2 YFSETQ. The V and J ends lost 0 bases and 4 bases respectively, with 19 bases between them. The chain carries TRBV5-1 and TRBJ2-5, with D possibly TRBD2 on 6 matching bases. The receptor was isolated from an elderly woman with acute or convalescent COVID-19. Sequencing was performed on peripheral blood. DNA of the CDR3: TGCGCCAGCAGCTTGGATGGAGCGGGTCGCGGGCCAGAGACCCAGTACTTC. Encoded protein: CASSLDGAGRGPETQYF.